This T cell receptor beta chain was sequenced during a study of cytomegalovirus exposure and HLA in healthy donors. It was with 60 Vbeta and 13 Jbeta primers that the PCR ran. Sequencing was performed with immunoSEQ multiplex PCR; in TCRdb, only in-frame clones are kept and a portion is missing. The sample records around 300,000 clones, 70% to 90% being singletons. The CDR3 runs 19 residues. CDR1 SGDLS and CDR2 YYNGEE come from the germline V gene. Trimming at V came to 0 bases and at J to 2 bases, leaving 17 bases not matched to a gene. The sample consisted of PBMCs. The TCR was taken from a woman between 18 and 29 years old in good health and CMV-seronegative. The chain links TRBV9 to TRBJ2-7, with 7 bases lining up with TRBD1. CDR3 region: CASSVGPNQDRASTYEQYF. The CDR3 DNA is TGTGCCAGCAGCGTAGGCCCAAATCAAGACAGGGCGAGTACCTACGAGCAGTACTTC.